This TCR beta chain was recovered during a study of shared clonotypes between healthy human individuals. Study summary: The donor pool was made up of a couple of women and a few men aged 18 to 49.

The germline V and J ends were trimmed by 11 bases and 0 bases, with 12 bases remaining between them. Germline V CDR1 and CDR2: MNHEY, SMNVEV (reference sequence). The CDR3 extends over 13 amino acids. Naive CD8 isolation took CD45RO-negative cells positively selected for CCR7 and excluded terminally differentiated effector memory CD45RA+ cells. All donors were healthy HIV-negative adults lacking recent acute infections or vaccinations. Assay: immunoSEQ multiplex PCR; the TCRdb copy retains only in-frame clones and omits some. The sample has some 630,000 clones; approximately 96% are singletons. Study conclusions and caveats: It was only blood that was sampled, and tissue repertoires likely differ.

With respect to this clone: Its target is not known.

This rearrangement joins TRBV27 to TRBJ2-3, with a tentative D call TRBD1 (6 bases). The TCR sequence derives from a woman under 40 in good health. The sample consisted of naive CD8+ T cells sorted from blood. The CDR3: CAVTGTSTDTQYF. Here the CDR3 DNA reads TGTGCCGTTACCGGGACAAGCACAGATACGCAGTATTTT.